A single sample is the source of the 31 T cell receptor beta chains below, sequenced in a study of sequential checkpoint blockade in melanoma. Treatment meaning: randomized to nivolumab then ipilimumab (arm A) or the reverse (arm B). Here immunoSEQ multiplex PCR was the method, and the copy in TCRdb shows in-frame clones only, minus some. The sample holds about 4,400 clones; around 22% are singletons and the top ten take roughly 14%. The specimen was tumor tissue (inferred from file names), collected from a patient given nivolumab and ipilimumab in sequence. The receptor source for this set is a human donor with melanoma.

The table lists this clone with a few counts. The CDR3 loop reads CASIQPTGTDTQYF. The CDR3 nucleotides read TGTGCCAGCATCCAGCCGACGGGCACAGATACGCAGTATTTT. The J gene is TRBJ2-3, the V gene TRBV6-8; D gene uncertain. The CDR3 sequence is 14 residues long. V dropped 7 bases and J dropped 1 base, with 12 bases sitting between them. CDR1 is MNHGY, CDR2 SAAAGT, per germline.

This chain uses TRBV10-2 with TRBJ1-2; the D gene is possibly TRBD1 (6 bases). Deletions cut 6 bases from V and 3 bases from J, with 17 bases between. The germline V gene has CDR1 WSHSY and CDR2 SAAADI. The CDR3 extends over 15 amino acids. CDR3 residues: CASRAQGKEDYGYTF. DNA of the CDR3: TGCGCCAGCAGGGCCCAGGGGAAGGAAGACTATGGCTACACCTTC.

This CDR3 reads CASSESRDSPYNEQFF. DNA of the CDR3: TGCGCCAGCAGTGAGTCCAGAGACAGCCCCTACAATGAGCAGTTCTTC. The chain employs TRBV10-2 and TRBJ2-1; TRBD1 is a possible D gene (5 bases). V lost 0 bases to trimming and J lost 2 bases, with 11 bases between them. The germline gives CDR1 WSHSY, CDR2 SAAADI. The CDR3 loop spans 16 amino acids.

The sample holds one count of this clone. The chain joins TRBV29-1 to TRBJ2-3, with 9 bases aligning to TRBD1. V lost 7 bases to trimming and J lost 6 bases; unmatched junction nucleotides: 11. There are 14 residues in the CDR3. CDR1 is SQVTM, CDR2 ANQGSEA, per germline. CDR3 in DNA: TGCAGCGCCCCCGGGACAGGGAGAGTGGATACGCAGTATTTT. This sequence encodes CSAPGTGRVDTQYF.

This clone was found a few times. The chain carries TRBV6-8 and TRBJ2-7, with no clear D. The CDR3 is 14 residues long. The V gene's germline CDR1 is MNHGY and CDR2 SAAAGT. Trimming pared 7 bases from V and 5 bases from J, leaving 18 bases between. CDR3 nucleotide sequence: TGTGCCAGCATCAAGGGCATAGGGAACAACGAGCAGTACTTC. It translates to CASIKGIGNNEQYF.

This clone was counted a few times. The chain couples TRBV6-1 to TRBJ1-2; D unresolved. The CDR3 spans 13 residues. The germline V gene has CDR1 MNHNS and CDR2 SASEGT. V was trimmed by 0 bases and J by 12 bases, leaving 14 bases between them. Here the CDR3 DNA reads TGTGCCAGCAGTGAAGCGGGGAGAGGGTATCACACCTTC. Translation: CASSEAGRGYHTF.

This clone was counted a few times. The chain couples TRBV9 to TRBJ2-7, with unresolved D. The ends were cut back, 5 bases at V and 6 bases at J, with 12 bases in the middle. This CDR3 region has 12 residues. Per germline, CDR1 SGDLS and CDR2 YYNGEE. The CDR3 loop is CASSVGTGEQYF. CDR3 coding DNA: TGTGCCAGCAGTGTGGGAACGGGCGAGCAGTACTTC.

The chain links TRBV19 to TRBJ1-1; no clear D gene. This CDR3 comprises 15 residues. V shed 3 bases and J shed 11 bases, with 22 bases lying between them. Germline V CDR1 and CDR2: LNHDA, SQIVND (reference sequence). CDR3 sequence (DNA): TGTGCCAGTAGTATCAAAGGAGGTTTCGTCCTAGGCGCTTTCTTT. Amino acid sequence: CASSIKGGFVLGAFF.

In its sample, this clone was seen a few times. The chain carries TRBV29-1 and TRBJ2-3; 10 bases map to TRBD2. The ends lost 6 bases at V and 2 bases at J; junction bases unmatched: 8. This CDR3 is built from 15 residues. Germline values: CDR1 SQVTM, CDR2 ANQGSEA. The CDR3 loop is CSVPRTSGTTDTQYF. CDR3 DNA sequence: TGCAGCGTGCCTCGGACTAGCGGTACCACAGATACGCAGTATTTT.

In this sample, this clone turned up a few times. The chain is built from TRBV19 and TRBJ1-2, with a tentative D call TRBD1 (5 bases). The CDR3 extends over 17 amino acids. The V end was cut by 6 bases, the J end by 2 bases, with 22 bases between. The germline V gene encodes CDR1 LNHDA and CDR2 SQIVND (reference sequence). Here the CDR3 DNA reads TGTGCCAGTAGCGCAATTGACGGGACGGATGAGAACTATGGCTACACCTTC. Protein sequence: CASSAIDGTDENYGYTF.

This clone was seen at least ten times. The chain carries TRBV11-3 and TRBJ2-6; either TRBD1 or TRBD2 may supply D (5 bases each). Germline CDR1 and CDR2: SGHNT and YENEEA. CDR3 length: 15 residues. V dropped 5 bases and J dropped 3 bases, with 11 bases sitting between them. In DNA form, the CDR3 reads TGTGCCAGCAGCCAATGGGGGTATGGGGCCAACGTCCTGACTTTC. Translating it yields CASSQWGYGANVLTF.

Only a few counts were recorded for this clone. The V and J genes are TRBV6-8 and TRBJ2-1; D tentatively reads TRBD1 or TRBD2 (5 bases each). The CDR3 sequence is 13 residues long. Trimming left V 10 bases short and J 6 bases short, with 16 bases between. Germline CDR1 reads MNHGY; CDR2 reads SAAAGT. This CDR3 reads CATRTYGANEQFF. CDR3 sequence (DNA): TGTGCCACTAGGACTTACGGGGCCAATGAGCAGTTCTTC.

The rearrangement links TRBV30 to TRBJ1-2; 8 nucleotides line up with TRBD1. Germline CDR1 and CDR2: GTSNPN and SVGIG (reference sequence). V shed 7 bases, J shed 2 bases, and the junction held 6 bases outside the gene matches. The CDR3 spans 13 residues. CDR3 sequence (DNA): TGTGCCTCAAGGACAGGGACCAACTATGGCTACACCTTC. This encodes CASRTGTNYGYTF.

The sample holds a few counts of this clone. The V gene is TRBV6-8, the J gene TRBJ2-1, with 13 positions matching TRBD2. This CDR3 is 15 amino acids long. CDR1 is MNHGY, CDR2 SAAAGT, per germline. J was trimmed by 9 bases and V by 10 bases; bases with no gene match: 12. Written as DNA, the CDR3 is TGTGCCACCGCTCTCCGGACTAGCGGGAGTGGTGAGCAGTTCTTC. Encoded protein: CATALRTSGSGEQFF.

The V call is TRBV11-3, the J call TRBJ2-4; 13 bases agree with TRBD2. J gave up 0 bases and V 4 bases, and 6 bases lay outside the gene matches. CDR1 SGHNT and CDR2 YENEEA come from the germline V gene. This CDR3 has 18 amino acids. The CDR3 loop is CASSSGLAGLGAKNIQYF. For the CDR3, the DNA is TGTGCCAGCAGCTCGGGACTAGCGGGGCTCGGAGCCAAAAACATTCAGTACTTC.

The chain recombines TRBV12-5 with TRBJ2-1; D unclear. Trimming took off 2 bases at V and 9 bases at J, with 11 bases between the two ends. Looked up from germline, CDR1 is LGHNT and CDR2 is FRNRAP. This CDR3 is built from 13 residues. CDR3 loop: CASGLYTYGEQFF. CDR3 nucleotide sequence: TGTGCTAGTGGTTTGTACACCTACGGTGAGCAGTTCTTC.

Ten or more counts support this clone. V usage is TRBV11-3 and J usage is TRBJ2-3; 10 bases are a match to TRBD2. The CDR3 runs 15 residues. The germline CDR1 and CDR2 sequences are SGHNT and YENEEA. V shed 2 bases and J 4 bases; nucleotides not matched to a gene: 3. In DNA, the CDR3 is TGTGCCAGCAGCTTATTAGCGGGAGGAGCAGATACGCAGTATTTT. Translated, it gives CASSLLAGGADTQYF.

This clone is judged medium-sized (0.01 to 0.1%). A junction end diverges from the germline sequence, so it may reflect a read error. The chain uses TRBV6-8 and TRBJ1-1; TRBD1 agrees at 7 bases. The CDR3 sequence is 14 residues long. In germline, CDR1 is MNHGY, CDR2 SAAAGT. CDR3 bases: TGTGCCATCAGTGCCCGACAGGGTAACACTGAAGCTTTCTTT. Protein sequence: CAISARQGNTEAFF.

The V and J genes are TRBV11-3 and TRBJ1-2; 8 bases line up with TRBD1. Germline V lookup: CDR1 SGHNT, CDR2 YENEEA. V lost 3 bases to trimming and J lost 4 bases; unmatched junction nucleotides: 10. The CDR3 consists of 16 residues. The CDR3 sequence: CASSLGQATRSYGYTF. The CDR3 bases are TGTGCCAGCAGCTTGGGACAGGCCACCCGGAGCTATGGCTACACCTTC.

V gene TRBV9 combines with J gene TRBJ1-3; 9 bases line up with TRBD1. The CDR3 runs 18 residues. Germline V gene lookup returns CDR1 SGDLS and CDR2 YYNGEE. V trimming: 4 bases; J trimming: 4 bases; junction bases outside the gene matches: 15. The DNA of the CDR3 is TGTGCCAGCAGCCTTTTTCCAATACAGGGGGCGGGAGGAAACACCATATATTTT. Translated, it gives CASSLFPIQGAGGNTIYF.

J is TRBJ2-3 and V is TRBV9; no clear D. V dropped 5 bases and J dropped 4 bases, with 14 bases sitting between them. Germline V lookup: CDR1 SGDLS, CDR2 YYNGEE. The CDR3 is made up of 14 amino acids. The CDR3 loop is CASSEDAIPDTQYF. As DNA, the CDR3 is TGTGCCAGCAGTGAAGATGCTATCCCAGATACGCAGTATTTT.

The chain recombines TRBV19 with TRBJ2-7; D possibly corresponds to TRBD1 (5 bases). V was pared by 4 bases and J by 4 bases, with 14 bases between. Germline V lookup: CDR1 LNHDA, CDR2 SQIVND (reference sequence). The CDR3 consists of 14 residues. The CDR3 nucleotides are TGTGCCAGTAGTACCAGGGTTGGTATGTACGAGCAGTACTTC. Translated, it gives CASSTRVGMYEQYF. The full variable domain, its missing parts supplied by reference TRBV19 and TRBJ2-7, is DGGITQSPKYLFRKEGQNVTLSCEQNLNHDAMYWYRQDPGQGLRLIYYSQIVNDFQKGDIAEGYSVSREKKESFPLTVTSAQKNPTAFYLCASSTRVGMYEQYFGPGTRLTVT.

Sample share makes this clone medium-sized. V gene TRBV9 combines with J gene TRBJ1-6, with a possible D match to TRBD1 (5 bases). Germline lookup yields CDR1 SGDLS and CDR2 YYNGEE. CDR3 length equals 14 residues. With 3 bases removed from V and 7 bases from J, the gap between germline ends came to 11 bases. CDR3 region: CASSAGEGNSPLHF. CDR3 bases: TGTGCCAGCAGCGCCGGGGAGGGGAATTCACCCCTCCACTTT.

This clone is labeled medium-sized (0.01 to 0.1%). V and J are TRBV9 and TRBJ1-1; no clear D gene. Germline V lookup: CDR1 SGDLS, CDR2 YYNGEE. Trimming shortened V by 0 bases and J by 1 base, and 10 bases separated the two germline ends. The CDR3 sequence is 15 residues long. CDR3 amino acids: CASSVGTLGNTEAFF. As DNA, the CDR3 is TGTGCCAGCAGCGTAGGAACACTCGGGAACACTGAAGCTTTCTTT.

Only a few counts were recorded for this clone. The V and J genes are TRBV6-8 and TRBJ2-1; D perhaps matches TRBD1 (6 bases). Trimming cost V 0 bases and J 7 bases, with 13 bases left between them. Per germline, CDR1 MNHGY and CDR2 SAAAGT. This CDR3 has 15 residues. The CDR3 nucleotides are TGTGCCAGCAGTTACTCGGAACAGGGCTGGAATGAGCAGTTCTTC. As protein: CASSYSEQGWNEQFF.

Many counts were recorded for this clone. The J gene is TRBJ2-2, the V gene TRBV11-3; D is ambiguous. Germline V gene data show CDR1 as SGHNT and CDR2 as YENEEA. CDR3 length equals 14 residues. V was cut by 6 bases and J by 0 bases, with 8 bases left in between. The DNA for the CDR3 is TGTGCCAGCAGGGATCAGACGAACACCGGGGAGCTGTTTTTT. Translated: CASRDQTNTGELFF.

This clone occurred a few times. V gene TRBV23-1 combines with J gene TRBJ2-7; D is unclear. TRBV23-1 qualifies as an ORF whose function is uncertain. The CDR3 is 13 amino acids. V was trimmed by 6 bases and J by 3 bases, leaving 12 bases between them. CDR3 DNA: TGCGCCAGCAGCCAAGGCCGCTTCTACGAGCAGTACTTC. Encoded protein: CASSQGRFYEQYF.

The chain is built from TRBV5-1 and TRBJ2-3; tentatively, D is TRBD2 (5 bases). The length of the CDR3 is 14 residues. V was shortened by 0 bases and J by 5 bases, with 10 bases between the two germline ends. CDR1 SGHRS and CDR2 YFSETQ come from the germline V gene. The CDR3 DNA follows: TGCGCCAGCAGCTTGGAGGGCCGGGGAGATACGCAGTATTTT. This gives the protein CASSLEGRGDTQYF. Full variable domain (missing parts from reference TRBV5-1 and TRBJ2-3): KAGVTQTPRYLIKTRGQQVTLSCSPISGHRSVSWYQQTPGQGLQFLFEYFSETQRNKGNFPGRFSGRQFSNSRSEMNVSTLELGDSALYLCASSLEGRGDTQYFGPGTRLTVL.

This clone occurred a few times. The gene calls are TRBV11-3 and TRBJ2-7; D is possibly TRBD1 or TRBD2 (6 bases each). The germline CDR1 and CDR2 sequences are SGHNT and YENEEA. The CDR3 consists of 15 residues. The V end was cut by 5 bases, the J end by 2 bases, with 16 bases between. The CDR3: CASSSQGRTAYEQYF. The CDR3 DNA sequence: TGTGCCAGCAGCAGTCAGGGGAGGACCGCCTACGAGCAGTACTTC.

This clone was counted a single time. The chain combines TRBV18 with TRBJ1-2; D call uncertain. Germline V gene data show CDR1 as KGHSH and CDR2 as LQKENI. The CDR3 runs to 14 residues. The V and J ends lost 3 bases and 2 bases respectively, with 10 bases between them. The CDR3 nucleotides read TGTGCCAGCTCACCCTCAGCGGTCAACTATGGCTACACCTTC. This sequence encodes CASSPSAVNYGYTF. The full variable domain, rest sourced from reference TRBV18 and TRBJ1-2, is NAGVMQNPRHLVRRRGQEARLRCSPMKGHSHVYWYRQLPEEGLKFMVYLQKENIIDESGMPKERFSAEFPKEGPSILRIQQVVRGDSAAYFCASSPSAVNYGYTFGSGTRLTVV.

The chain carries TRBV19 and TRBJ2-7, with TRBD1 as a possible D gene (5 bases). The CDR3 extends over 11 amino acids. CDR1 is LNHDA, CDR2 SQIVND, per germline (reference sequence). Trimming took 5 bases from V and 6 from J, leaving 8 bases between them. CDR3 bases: TGTGCCAGTAGTCAGGGATTCGAGCAGTACTTC. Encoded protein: CASSQGFEQYF.